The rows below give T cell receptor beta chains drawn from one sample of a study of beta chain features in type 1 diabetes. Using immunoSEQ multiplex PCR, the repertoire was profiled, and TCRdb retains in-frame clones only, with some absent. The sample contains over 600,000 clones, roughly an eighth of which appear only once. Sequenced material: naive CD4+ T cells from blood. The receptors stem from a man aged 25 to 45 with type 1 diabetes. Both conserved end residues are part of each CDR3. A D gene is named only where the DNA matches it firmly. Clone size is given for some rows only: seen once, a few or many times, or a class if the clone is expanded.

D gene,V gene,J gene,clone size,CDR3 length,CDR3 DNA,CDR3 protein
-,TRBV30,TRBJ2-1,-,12,TGTGCCTGGAGTAACGGGGTCAATGACCAGTTCTTC,CAWSNGVNDQFF
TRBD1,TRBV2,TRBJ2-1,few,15,TGTGCCAGCGCATTGGACAGGAGCTCCTACAATGAGCAGTTCTTC,CASALDRSSYNEQFF
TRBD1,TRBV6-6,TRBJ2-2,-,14,TGTGCCAGCAGCCGGTCAGGGGGCACCGGGGAGCTGTTTTTT,CASSRSGGTGELFF
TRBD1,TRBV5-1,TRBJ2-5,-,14,TGCGCCAGCAGCTTGGACAGGGGACAAGAGACCCAGTACTTC,CASSLDRGQETQYF
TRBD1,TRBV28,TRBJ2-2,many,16,TGTGCCAGCAGTTGGACCGGGACAGGGAACACCGGGGAGCTGTTTTTT,CASSWTGTGNTGELFF
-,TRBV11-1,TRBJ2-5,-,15,TGTGCCAGCAGCTTAGCGCTGGGGACCGACGAGACCCAGTACTTC,CASSLALGTDETQYF
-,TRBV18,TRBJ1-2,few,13,TGTGCCAGCTCACCGACCGGGTGGGATGGCTACACCTTC,CASSPTGWDGYTF
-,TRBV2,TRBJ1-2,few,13,TGTGCCAGCAGTGGTGGCGGGAGCTATGGCTACACCTTC,CASSGGGSYGYTF
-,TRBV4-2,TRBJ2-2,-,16,TGTGCCAGCAGCCAACGCGACCGGTCGGACACCGGGGAGCTGTTTTTT,CASSQRDRSDTGELFF
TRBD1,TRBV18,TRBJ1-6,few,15,TGTGCCAGCTCAACAAGACAGGGGGATAATTCACCCCTCCACTTT,CASSTRQGDNSPLHF
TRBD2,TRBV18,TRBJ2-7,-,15,TGTGCCAGCTCACCTCGGGAGGGGAGCGCCTACGAGCAGTACTTC,CASSPREGSAYEQYF
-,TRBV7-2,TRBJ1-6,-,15,TGTGCCAGCAGCCCCGGCAGGGACTATAATTCACCCCTCCACTTT,CASSPGRDYNSPLHF
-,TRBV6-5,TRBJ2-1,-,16,TGTGCCAGCAGTTACTCGGGGGTTCACCTGTTCAATGAGCAGTTCTTC,CASSYSGVHLFNEQFF
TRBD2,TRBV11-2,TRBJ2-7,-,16,TGTGCCAGCAGCAAGGGGCCGGCTAGCGGGTACTACGAGCAGTACTTC,CASSKGPASGYYEQYF
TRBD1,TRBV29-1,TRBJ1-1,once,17,TGCAGCGTTGTAGGGGACAGCAACATAATCGATGTCTCTGAAGCTTTCTTT,CSVVGDSNIIDVSEAFF
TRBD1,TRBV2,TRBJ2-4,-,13,TGTGCCAGCACCCAGGGGGCGGGAAACATTCAGTACTTC,CASTQGAGNIQYF
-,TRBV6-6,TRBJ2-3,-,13,TGTGCCAGCACCGGGGTGGGCACAGATACGCAGTATTTT,CASTGVGTDTQYF
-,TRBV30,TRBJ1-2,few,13,TGTGCCTGGAGTGTTCGGGCAGGGTATGGCTACACCTTC,CAWSVRAGYGYTF
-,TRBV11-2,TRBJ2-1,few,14,TGTGCCAGCAGCCCCGAGAAACCCTACAATGAGCAGTTCTTC,CASSPEKPYNEQFF
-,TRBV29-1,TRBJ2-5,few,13,TGCAGCGTTGTTGGGGGGCGGCGAGAGACCCAGTACTTC,CSVVGGRRETQYF
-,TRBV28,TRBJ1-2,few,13,TGTGTTATTCTGAAACAGGGTGGCTATGGCTACACCTTC,CVILKQGGYGYTF
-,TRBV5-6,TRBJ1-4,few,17,TGTGCCAGCAGTTTGGCCTCGGGAAGCCTTATAGGGGAAAAACTGTTTTTT,CASSLASGSLIGEKLFF
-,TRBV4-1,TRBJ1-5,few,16,TGCGCCAGCAGCGTTCTAACAGGGTCTAGCAATCAGCCCCAGCATTTT,CASSVLTGSSNQPQHF
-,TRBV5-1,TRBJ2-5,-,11,TGCGCCAGCACCGCTGGAGAGACCCAGTACTTC,CASTAGETQYF
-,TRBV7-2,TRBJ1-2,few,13,TGTGCCAGCAGCCCTCAGGAGAACTATGGCTACACCTTC,CASSPQENYGYTF
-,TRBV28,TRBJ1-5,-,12,TGTGCCAGCAGTTTATGGGATCAGCCCCAGCATTTT,CASSLWDQPQHF
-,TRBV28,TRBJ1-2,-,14,TGTGCCAGCAGTTCGACAGCCCCGTTCTATGGCTACACCTTC,CASSSTAPFYGYTF
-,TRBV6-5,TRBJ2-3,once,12,TGTGCCAGCAGGTCACAGGGTGATACGCAGTATTTT,CASRSQGDTQYF
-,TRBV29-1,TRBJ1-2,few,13,TGCAGCGTTGGACAGCTAGCTAACTATGGCTACACCTTC,CSVGQLANYGYTF
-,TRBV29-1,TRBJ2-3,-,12,TGCAGCGTTGACAGGGCCGCAGATACGCAGTATTTT,CSVDRAADTQYF
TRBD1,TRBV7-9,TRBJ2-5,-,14,TGTGCCAGCAGCTCCGGGACAGGAGGAGAGACCCAGTACTTC,CASSSGTGGETQYF
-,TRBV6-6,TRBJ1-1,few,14,TGTGCCAGCACCATTAAATTAGGGAACACTGAAGCTTTCTTT,CASTIKLGNTEAFF